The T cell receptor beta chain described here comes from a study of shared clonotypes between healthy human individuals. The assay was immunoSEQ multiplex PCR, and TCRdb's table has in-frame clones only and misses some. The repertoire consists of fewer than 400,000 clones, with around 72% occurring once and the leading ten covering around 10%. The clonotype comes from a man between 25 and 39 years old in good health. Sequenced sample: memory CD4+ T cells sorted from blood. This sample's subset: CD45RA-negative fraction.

For the CDR3, the DNA is TGTGCCAGCAGCCCCCCCCGGGGGCGGGATCGCTACGAGCAGTACTTC. This sequence encodes CASSPPRGRDRYEQYF. This sequence joins TRBV11-3 and TRBJ2-7; D may match TRBD1 or TRBD2 (6 bases each). CDR1 SGHNT and CDR2 YENEEA come from the germline V gene. The CDR3 extends over 16 amino acids. The V and J ends lost 5 bases and 3 bases respectively, with 20 bases between them.